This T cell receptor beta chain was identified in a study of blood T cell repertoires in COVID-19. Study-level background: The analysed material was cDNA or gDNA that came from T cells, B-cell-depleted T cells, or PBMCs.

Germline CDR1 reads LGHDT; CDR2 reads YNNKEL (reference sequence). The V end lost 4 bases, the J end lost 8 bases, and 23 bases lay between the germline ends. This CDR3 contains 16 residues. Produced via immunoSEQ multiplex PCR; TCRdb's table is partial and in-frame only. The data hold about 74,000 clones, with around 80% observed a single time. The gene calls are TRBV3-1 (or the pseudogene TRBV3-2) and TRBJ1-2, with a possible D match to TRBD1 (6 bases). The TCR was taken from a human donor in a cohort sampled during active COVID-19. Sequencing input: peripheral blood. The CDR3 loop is CASSLRQVGHFVGYTF. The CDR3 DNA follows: TGTGCCAGCAGCCTCAGACAGGTTGGACACTTCGTGGGCTACACCTTC.